This TCR beta chain was observed in a study of blood T cell repertoires in COVID-19. Study information: Samples taken during acute and convalescent COVID-19 were collected in the United States, Italy and Spain. From T cells, B-cell-depleted T cells, or PBMCs came the material, which was cDNA or gDNA.

The germline CDR1 and CDR2 sequences are SGHRS and YFSETQ. Germline trimming cut 1 base from V and 5 bases from J; bases unmatched to any gene: 5. This CDR3 region has 15 residues. Per the study methods: Estimates of nucleated cell counts were drawn from the amplification of reference gene primers. TCRdb's table, derived via immunoSEQ multiplex PCR, lists solely in-frame clones and lacks some. That table supplies the V and J calls and clone size; D and trimming were determined from the DNA. The table includes 200,000 to 250,000 clones, approximately 86% detected once. The sequence derives from a woman in her thirties who had recovered from COVID-19. The sequenced sample consisted of peripheral blood. This rearrangement joins TRBV5-1 to TRBJ1-4; 7 nucleotides match TRBD1. The DNA of the CDR3 is TGCGCCAGCAGCTTGATGGGACAGCGAAATGAAAAACTGTTTTTT. Protein sequence: CASSLMGQRNEKLFF.